This entry is about one TCR beta chain. Its target is unknown. The data are from a study of cytotoxic CD8 clonotypes in ibrutinib-treated CLL. CDR1 is MDHEN and CDR2 is SYDVKM in the germline V gene. Deletions cut 7 bases from V and 0 bases from J, with 13 bases between. The CDR3 extends over 14 amino acids. PBMCs were cryopreserved, and 1.5 to 2 micrograms of genomic DNA from them went into TCR beta libraries. The study's findings and limits: Public clonotypes (which were uncommon) either contracted or remained stable on treatment.

Profiled with immunoSEQ multiplex PCR; TCRdb holds only in-frame clones, not every one. The table includes around 250,000 clones, 70% detected once. The receptor was derived from a human donor with chronic lymphocytic leukemia. This chain connects TRBV28 to TRBJ2-7, with D perhaps matching TRBD1 (6 bases). The sample in question was PBMCs, obtained after 24 months of ibrutinib treatment. In DNA form, the CDR3 reads TGTGCCAGCACGACCTCAGGGGCCTCCTACGAGCAGTACTTC. Its translation: CASTTSGASYEQYF.